Each of the 19 T cell receptor beta chains below was sequenced from the same sample in a study of T cells after yellow fever vaccination. From the 5' RACE reads, TCRdb called clonotypes with MiXCR, one entry per CDR3 protein. The sample lists approximately 74,000 distinct CDR3 sequences; approximately 7% were seen once. The sample here was CD8+ T cells sorted from PBMCs, taken 5 days after the first yellow fever vaccination. The receptors were sampled from a man aged 18 to 29 who received the YFV17D yellow fever vaccine.

In its sample, this clonotype was seen many times. The V and J genes are TRBV7-8 and TRBJ1-2, with D possibly TRBD1 on 5 matching bases. V dropped 5 bases and J dropped 4 bases, with 26 bases sitting between them. Germline V gives CDR1 SGHVS, CDR2 FQNEAQ. CDR3 size: 18 residues. CDR3 in DNA: TGTGCCAGCAGCCTAGGGTTGGGGCGTCGGTCGGGGGGCTATGGCTACACCTTC. Its translation: CASSLGLGRRSGGYGYTF. The whole variable domain, remainder taken from reference TRBV7-8 and TRBJ1-2, is GAGVSQSPRYKVAKRGQDVALRCDPISGHVSLFWYQQALGQGPEFLTYFQNEAQLDKSGLPSDRFFAERPEGSVSTLKIQRTQQEDSAVYLCASSLGLGRRSGGYGYTFGSGTRLTVV.

The V and J genes are TRBV7-3 and TRBJ2-5; 8 nucleotides align to TRBD1. The CDR3 spans 14 residues. From germline, CDR1 is SGHTA and CDR2 FQGTGA. The V segment lost 5 bases and the J segment 4 bases; nucleotides outside the gene matches: 6. In DNA form, the CDR3 reads TGTGCCAGCAGCCAGACAGGGGCGGGAGAGACCCAGTACTTC. Its translation: CASSQTGAGETQYF.

The chain couples TRBV25-1 to TRBJ1-1; D gene unclear. Germline-derived CDR1 and CDR2 are MGHDK and SYGVNS. The CDR3 has 10 amino acids. Trimming took 4 bases from V and 8 from J, leaving 5 bases between them. The DNA for the CDR3 is TGTGCCAGCAGTGGACTCGAAGCTTTCTTT. Its protein is CASSGLEAFF.

The gene calls are TRBV7-9 and TRBJ2-3, with 8 bases matching TRBD2. This CDR3 region has 15 residues. Germline V gives CDR1 SEHNR, CDR2 FQNEAQ (reference sequence). The V gene end was trimmed by 5 bases and the J gene end by 6 bases; junction bases not matched to a gene: 10. The CDR3 reads CASSPSGGGSDTQYF. The CDR3 DNA reads as TGTGCCAGCAGCCCAAGCGGGGGCGGGAGCGATACGCAGTATTTT. The full variable domain, with the rest looked up from reference TRBV7-9 and TRBJ2-3, is DTGVSQNPRHKITKRGQNVTFRCDPISEHNRLYWYRQTLGQGPEFLTYFQNEAQLEKSRLLSDRFSAERPKGSFSTLEIQRTEQGDSAMYLCASSPSGGGSDTQYFGPGTRLTVL.

V is TRBV7-8 and J is TRBJ2-5; D possibly corresponds to TRBD1 (5 bases). The germline gives CDR1 SGHVS, CDR2 FQNEAQ. Trimming took off 1 base at V and 4 bases at J, with 10 bases between the two ends. This CDR3 is built from 14 residues. CDR3 sequence: CASSLVTGLETQYF. The CDR3 DNA is TGTGCCAGCAGCTTAGTCACAGGCCTAGAGACCCAGTACTTC.

This clonotype has more than one count but fewer than ten. The chain uses TRBV10-2 and TRBJ2-3; a possible D gene is TRBD2 (6 bases). Germline values: CDR1 WSHSY, CDR2 SAAADI. CDR3 length: 14 amino acids. V lost 6 bases, J lost 3 bases, and 13 bases lay in between. CDR3 residues: CASRMRAGTDTQYF. The CDR3 DNA sequence: TGCGCCAGCAGGATGAGGGCGGGGACAGATACGCAGTATTTT.

In its sample, this clonotype was seen a few times. The chain is built from TRBV4-2 and TRBJ2-4, with D possibly matching TRBD2 (5 bases). The CDR3 has 13 residues. Germline V CDR1 and CDR2: LGHNA, YNFKEQ. Trimming took off 4 bases at V and 5 bases at J, with 9 bases between the two ends. This chain's CDR3 is CASSRPLENIQYF. The CDR3 bases are TGTGCCAGCAGCCGCCCACTAGAAAACATTCAGTACTTC.

This chain links TRBV7-6 with TRBJ1-4, with 9 bases lining up with TRBD1. Germline lookup yields CDR1 SGHVS and CDR2 FNYEAQ. CDR3 size: 16 residues. V gave up 1 base and J gave up 8 bases; unmatched junction bases: 8. CDR3 sequence reads: CASSLGSGTGSEKLFF. CDR3 sequence (DNA): TGTGCCAGCAGCTTAGGCTCCGGGACAGGGAGCGAAAAACTGTTTTTT.

Of note for this clonotype: An end of the junction does not agree with germline; a read error may underlie this. The chain couples TRBV7-8 to TRBJ2-3, with 7 bases identical to TRBD2. This CDR3 has 16 amino acids. Germline V gene sequence: CDR1 SGHVS, CDR2 FQNEAQ. CDR3 amino acids: CASSYNPGTITDAQYF. In DNA, the CDR3 is TGTGCCAGCAGCTACAACCCGGGGACTATCACAGATGCGCAGTATTTT.

This clonotype has at least ten counts. This chain links TRBV7-2 with TRBJ2-7, with a possible D match to TRBD1 (6 bases). This CDR3 is built from 13 residues. The V end lost 5 bases, the J end lost 2 bases, and 10 bases lay between the germline ends. CDR1 SGHTA and CDR2 FQGNSA come from the germline V gene. CDR3 in DNA: TGTGCCAGCAGCAGAGGACAGACCTACGAGCAGTACTTC. It specifies CASSRGQTYEQYF.

This clonotype was seen only a few times. The chain employs TRBV19 and TRBJ2-2; no clear D. The CDR3 covers 13 residues. Per the germline V gene, CDR1 is LNHDA and CDR2 is SQIVND (reference sequence). V lost 5 bases and J 7 bases, leaving 11 bases between the germline ends. CDR3 region: CASSPPRIGELFF. The CDR3 DNA sequence: TGTGCCAGTAGTCCCCCCCGGATCGGGGAGCTGTTTTTT.

This clonotype was recorded a few times. J is TRBJ2-1 and V is TRBV30; 12 positions agree with TRBD2. Germline CDR1 reads GTSNPN; CDR2 reads SVGIG (reference sequence). There are 14 residues in the CDR3. The J segment lost 8 bases and the V segment lost 4 bases, leaving 6 bases of the junction unmatched. CDR3 sequence: CAWNPSGGDDEQFF. In DNA form, the CDR3 reads TGTGCCTGGAATCCTAGCGGGGGGGATGATGAGCAGTTCTTC.

This clonotype was detected a few times. This chain joins TRBV14 and TRBJ2-3; a weak D match, TRBD2 (6 bases). CDR1 and CDR2 (germline): SGHDN, FVKESK. Trimming took off 4 bases at V and 0 bases at J, with 14 bases between the two ends. The CDR3 runs to 16 residues. The CDR3 reads CASSPLFGGSTDTQYF. CDR3 nucleotide sequence: TGTGCCAGCAGCCCACTTTTCGGGGGTAGCACAGATACGCAGTATTTT.

This clonotype has a count of ten or more. The V call is TRBV11-2, the J call TRBJ2-7, with 8 bases fitting TRBD1. Looked up from germline, CDR1 is SGHAT and CDR2 is FQNNGV. With 4 bases clipped from V and 3 bases from J, the junction kept 5 bases outside the gene matches. The CDR3 has 14 residues. The CDR3 nucleotides are TGTGCCAGCAGCTGGAACAGGGGGATCTACGAGCAGTACTTC. It is translated as CASSWNRGIYEQYF.

This clonotype was seen repeatedly, ten times or more. The chain carries TRBV7-9 and TRBJ2-3; no definite D call. V was pared by 5 bases and J by 0 bases, with 9 bases between. Germline assignment: CDR1 SEHNR and CDR2 FQNEAQ (reference sequence). The CDR3 length is 14 residues. Written as DNA, the CDR3 is TGTGCCAGCAGCCGACCTATTAGCACAGATACGCAGTATTTT. Translating gives CASSRPISTDTQYF.

This clonotype has ten or more counts. This chain connects TRBV6-5 to TRBJ1-2; 7 positions match TRBD1. CDR1 and CDR2 (germline): MNHEY, SVGAGI. The CDR3 consists of 16 residues. The V gene end was trimmed by 7 bases and the J gene end by 4 bases; junction bases not matched to a gene: 15. The CDR3 spells CASTQVGGGAGYGYTF. As DNA, the CDR3 is TGTGCCAGCACCCAGGTGGGAGGGGGCGCCGGCTATGGCTACACCTTC.

The chain joins TRBV5-6 to TRBJ2-7; 8 nucleotides line up with TRBD1. The V gene's germline CDR1 is SGHDT and CDR2 YYEEEE. The V and J ends lost 4 bases and 0 bases, in that order; junction bases with no gene match: 9. The CDR3 is 16 residues long. The CDR3 coding sequence is TGTGCCAGCAGCACTTCACGACAGGGGAGCTCCTACGAGCAGTACTTC. Translating gives CASSTSRQGSSYEQYF. The full variable domain, rest sourced from reference TRBV5-6 and TRBJ2-7, is DAGVTQSPTHLIKTRGQQVTLRCSPKSGHDTVSWYQQALGQGPQFIFQYYEEEERQRGNFPDRFSGHQFPNYSSELNVNALLLGDSALYLCASSTSRQGSSYEQYFGPGTRLTVT.

Only a few counts were recorded for this clonotype. This chain joins TRBV5-4 and TRBJ1-6; D gene unclear. Germline V CDR1 and CDR2: SGHNT, YYREEE (reference sequence). The CDR3 runs 12 residues. The germline V and J ends were trimmed by 2 bases and 7 bases, with 4 bases remaining between them. CDR3 in DNA: TGTGCCAGCAGCTTTCTGAATTCACCCCTCCACTTT. Its protein product is CASSFLNSPLHF.

About this clonotype itself: At one of its ends the junction is not consistent with the germline gene, which may arise from a read error. The rearrangement uses TRBV11-1 and TRBJ1-1; D is unresolved. CDR1 and CDR2 (germline): SGHAT, FQDESV (reference sequence). This CDR3 is 16 amino acids long. In DNA, the CDR3 is TGTTCCAGCAGCTCTATATACAGTCACATGAACACTGAAGCTTTCTTT. This codes for CSSSSIYSHMNTEAFF.